The clone carrying this T cell receptor (beta chain) was found a few times. What it binds is unknown. Cultured CD4+ T-cell DNA underwent Oncomine TCR Beta short-read sequencing. Extraction of genomic DNA was performed on cultured CD4+ T cells. MiXCR, run by TCRdb on the PCR reads, gives a single entry per CDR3 protein. The sample yields under 30,000 distinct CDR3 sequences, about 46% seen once. V was cut by 2 bases and J by 3 bases, with 11 bases left in between. CDR1 and CDR2 from the germline V gene are MNHEY and SVGAGI. This CDR3 region has 14 residues. This specimen comes from a study of vaccination and CD4 T cells after COVID-19. Study in general: Six men and four women formed the convalescents, two being Hispanic.

The treatment is: approximately 10-day PBMC culture with coronavirus spike peptide pools or control peptides (ViraFEST assay). The sequence was obtained from a human donor who had recovered from COVID-19. This rearrangement joins TRBV6-5 to TRBJ2-7; D is tentatively TRBD1 or TRBD2 (5 bases each). Source material: CD4+ T cells from blood, cultured in vitro. CDR3 in DNA: TGTGCCAGCAGTTACGGGGACCAACGCTACGAGCAGTACTTC. Translated: CASSYGDQRYEQYF.